The rows below give T cell receptor beta chains drawn from one sample of a study of cytomegalovirus exposure and HLA in healthy donors. Libraries were prepared by immunoSEQ multiplex PCR; TCRdb keeps only in-frame clonotypes and omits some of them. The repertoire holds 150,000 to 200,000 clones, with about 82% as singletons. The sample consisted of PBMCs. These receptor sequences come from a woman aged 18-29 years in good health and CMV-seronegative. The CDR3 runs from the conserved cysteine through the conserved F or W. Each record gives: CDR3 protein, CDR3 DNA, J gene, V gene, D gene, clone size. D genes are given only for firm matches. Clone size is shown for a subset of rows, as once, few, many or a class of expanded clone.

cdr3_aa: CASSFTKWGLAGSYEQYF
cdr3_nt: TGTGCCAGCAGTTTTACAAAATGGGGACTAGCGGGATCCTACGAGCAGTACTTC
j_call: TRBJ2-7
v_call: TRBV28
d_call: TRBD2
clone_size: .

cdr3_aa: CASSVTYPYNEQFF
cdr3_nt: TGTGCCAGCAGCGTGACATACCCCTACAATGAGCAGTTCTTC
j_call: TRBJ2-1
v_call: TRBV6-1
d_call: .
clone_size: .

cdr3_aa: CASSEAPGGGGNQPQHF
cdr3_nt: TGTGCCAGCAGTGAAGCCCCCGGTGGCGGGGGCAATCAGCCCCAGCATTTT
j_call: TRBJ1-5
v_call: TRBV6-1
d_call: .
clone_size: .

cdr3_aa: CASSLGDTYEQYF
cdr3_nt: TGCGCCAGCAGCTTGGGGGACACCTACGAGCAGTACTTC
j_call: TRBJ2-7
v_call: TRBV5-1
d_call: .
clone_size: once

cdr3_aa: CASSGADRGGRGELFF
cdr3_nt: TGTGCCAGCAGCGGAGCCGACAGGGGGGGACGCGGGGAGCTGTTTTTT
j_call: TRBJ2-2
v_call: TRBV27
d_call: TRBD1
clone_size: .

cdr3_aa: CASSPGGITNIQYF
cdr3_nt: TGTGCCAGCAGTCCCGGGGGGATTACGAACATTCAGTACTTC
j_call: TRBJ2-4
v_call: TRBV27
d_call: TRBD2
clone_size: once

cdr3_aa: CASRGTVNTEAFF
cdr3_nt: TGTGCCAGCAGGGGGACAGTGAACACTGAAGCTTTCTTT
j_call: TRBJ1-1
v_call: TRBV27
d_call: TRBD1
clone_size: .

cdr3_aa: CASGGQGADTQYF
cdr3_nt: TGTGCCAGCGGCGGGCAGGGGGCAGATACGCAGTATTTT
j_call: TRBJ2-3
v_call: TRBV28
d_call: TRBD1
clone_size: .

cdr3_aa: CASNLAGTGSYNEQFF
cdr3_nt: TGTGCCAGCAACCTAGCCGGGACAGGGTCCTACAATGAGCAGTTCTTC
j_call: TRBJ2-1
v_call: TRBV28
d_call: TRBD1
clone_size: once

cdr3_aa: CASSRLPTASPKREQFF
cdr3_nt: TGTGCCAGCAGCCGATTACCTACCGCCTCCCCTAAACGAGAGCAGTTCTTC
j_call: TRBJ2-1
v_call: TRBV7-9
d_call: .
clone_size: few

cdr3_aa: CASSASGQGAYYEYF
cdr3_nt: TGTGCCAGCAGCGCTTCTGGACAGGGGGCTTACTATGAGTACTTC
j_call: TRBJ2-7
v_call: TRBV6-1
d_call: TRBD1
clone_size: .